The subject of this entry is one T cell receptor beta chain. Its target is unknown. This sample is part of a study of cytomegalovirus exposure and HLA in healthy donors. Findings of the study overall: The authors excluded some V segments, including TRBV6-2 and TRBV6-3, as indistinguishable.

Amplification used 60 Vbeta primers and 13 Jbeta primers. Using immunoSEQ multiplex PCR, the repertoire was profiled, and TCRdb retains in-frame clones only, with some absent. The sample has 300,000 or so clones, almost 85% seen once. Looked up from germline, CDR1 is SGHNT and CDR2 is YYREEE (reference sequence). V lost 0 bases and J lost 4, with 16 bases in between. The CDR3 is made up of 17 amino acids. Sequenced sample: PBMCs. The receptor was isolated from a woman in her thirties or forties in good health and CMV-seropositive. J is TRBJ2-2 and V is TRBV5-4, with no clear D. CDR3 in DNA: TGTGCCAGCAGCTTGGCAACAGTGCTCGCGAGCACCGGGGAGCTGTTTTTT. Encoded protein: CASSLATVLASTGELFF.